This TCR beta chain was captured in a study of post-analysis software for immune sequencing data. On the study more broadly: Secondary progressive, relapsing-remitting and progressive-relapsing multiple sclerosis were among the included disease courses. Study-level results: Multiple sclerosis was associated with a significant reduction in normalized Chao1 diversity relative to controls. Samples made in the same batch grouped tightly together by F measure. Four or five TRBV segments, TRBV5-6, TRBV5-1 and TRBV20-1 among them, were found more frequent in patients than controls.

This CDR3 region has 13 residues. V was pared by 6 bases and J by 2 bases, with 10 bases between. Unique molecular identifiers had been added to the TCR beta cDNA libraries. T cells numbering roughly 0.85 to 11 million gave rise to roughly 550,000 cDNA molecules. One entry per CDR3 protein results from TCRdb running MiXCR on the PCR reads. The data show 450,000 to 700,000 distinct CDR3 sequences, with roughly two fifths seen just once and more than 1.5% held by the top ten. About this clonotype: Its antigen is currently unknown.

This chain uses TRBV12-3 or TRBV12-4 with TRBJ2-5, with a possible D match to TRBD2 (5 bases). Material for sequencing was blood. The TCR was taken from a girl under 18 with multiple sclerosis. Here the CDR3 DNA reads TGTGCCAGCAGCTGGACTCTGCAAGAGACCCAGTACTTC. This sequence encodes CASSWTLQETQYF.